The present entry profiles one T cell receptor (beta chain) with its context. The antigen is undetermined. Replicate PCRs for sorted subsets used 200 ng DNA; this equaled around 28,000 T cell genomes. Some clones are missing from TCRdb's copy, which holds only in-frame ones; the method was immunoSEQ multiplex PCR. The sample has 1 million to 1.2 million clones; approximately 75% are singletons. This entry is derived from a study of shared clonotypes between healthy human individuals. The study, taken as a whole, reports: Compared with memory subsets, naive subsets generally had larger estimated richness.

Germline V CDR1 and CDR2: SGHDN, FVKESK. With 2 bases clipped from V and 7 bases from J, the junction kept 7 bases outside the gene matches. There are 15 residues in the CDR3. Sequenced sample: memory CD4+ T cells from PBMCs. Subset meaning: CD45RA-negative fraction. This TCR was recovered from a young man in good health. Some clones in this sample may be carry-over from other donors' samples. This sequence joins TRBV14 and TRBJ1-1; 10 nucleotides agree with TRBD1. DNA for the CDR3: TGTGCCAGCAGCCAACCATTCGGGACAGGGGATGAAGCTTTCTTT. Translating it yields CASSQPFGTGDEAFF.